These 13 T cell receptor beta chains share one sample of origin, sequenced in a study of OX40 agonist ivuxolimab in advanced cancers. This table comes from immunoSEQ multiplex PCR, and its TCRdb copy is limited to in-frame clones, with some not included. The data hold 65,000 to 70,000 clones, with 82% observed a single time. The specimen comprised CD4+ or CD8+ T cells sorted from blood, sampled in a trial of the OX40 agonist ivuxolimab. The receptors originated from an adult with an advanced solid tumor such as melanoma, head and neck, liver or kidney cancer.

V gene TRBV10-2 combines with J gene TRBJ2-3; D possibly corresponds to TRBD1 (6 bases). Germline V CDR1 and CDR2: WSHSY, SAAADI. Trimming removed 5 bases at V and 14 bases at J, with 11 bases between. This CDR3 is 10 amino acids long. This chain's CDR3 is CASSHRVMYF. The CDR3 DNA sequence: TGCGCCAGCAGTCACAGGGTGATGTATTTT.

In its sample, this clone was seen once. The genes are TRBV27 and TRBJ2-5; TRBD2 matches 13 bases. V shed 8 bases and J 5 bases; nucleotides not matched to a gene: 5. Germline V gene data show CDR1 as MNHEY and CDR2 as SMNVEV (reference sequence). The CDR3 consists of 14 residues. CDR3 nucleotides: TGTGCCAGCTGGACTAGCGGGAGTTGGGAGACCCAGTACTTC. As protein: CASWTSGSWETQYF.

This chain uses TRBV5-5 with TRBJ2-1; unclear D gene. The CDR3 length is 13 residues. The V and J ends lost 7 bases and 7 bases respectively, with 15 bases between them. Germline CDR1 and CDR2: SGHKS and YYEKEE (reference sequence). CDR3 protein: CASERTLGNEQFF. The CDR3 nucleotides are TGTGCCAGCGAGAGGACCCTGGGGAATGAGCAGTTCTTC.

The chain recombines TRBV2 with TRBJ2-5, with D perhaps matching TRBD1 or TRBD2 (5 bases each). Germline CDR1 and CDR2: SNHLY and FYNNEI. The CDR3 runs to 13 residues. V was shortened by 8 bases and J by 2 bases, with 12 bases between the two germline ends. CDR3 coding DNA: TGTGCCAGCTGGGACGGAGTACAAGAGACCCAGTACTTC. This translates into CASWDGVQETQYF.

This clone was seen a handful of times. V and J are TRBV4-3 and TRBJ2-3; 7 bases align to TRBD2. CDR3 length: 16 amino acids. Germline trimming cut 0 bases from V and 1 base from J; bases unmatched to any gene: 4. From germline, CDR1 is LGHNA and CDR2 YSLEER. CDR3 in amino acids: CASSQDVREGTDTQYF. The CDR3 bases are TGCGCCAGCAGCCAAGATGTACGGGAGGGCACAGATACGCAGTATTTT.

This chain uses TRBV28 with TRBJ1-3, with D uncertain. CDR3 size: 14 residues. Trimming left V 5 bases short and J 0 bases short, with 8 bases between. Germline values: CDR1 MDHEN, CDR2 SYDVKM. As DNA, the CDR3 is TGTGCCAGCAGTCAAACATACTCTGGAAACACCATATATTTT. Encoded protein: CASSQTYSGNTIYF.

The chain is built from TRBV5-4 and TRBJ2-1; D possibly corresponds to TRBD1 (5 bases). V was shortened by 4 bases and J by 7 bases, with 18 bases between the two germline ends. The CDR3 runs to 15 residues. CDR1 and CDR2 from the germline V gene are SGHNT and YYREEE (reference sequence). The DNA of the CDR3 is TGTGCCAGCAGCCCACTGCCGCGAGGACAAAATGAGCAGTTCTTC. This sequence encodes CASSPLPRGQNEQFF.

J is TRBJ2-1 and V is TRBV7-2; D is unresolved. Trimming took off 4 bases at V and 2 bases at J, with 12 bases between the two ends. Germline values: CDR1 SGHTA, CDR2 FQGNSA. The CDR3 is made up of 15 amino acids. DNA for the CDR3: TGTGCCAGCAGCTCCGGACCAGGAACCTACAATGAGCAGTTCTTC. This sequence encodes CASSSGPGTYNEQFF.

The V gene is TRBV2, the J gene TRBJ2-3, with 12 bases aligning to TRBD2. This CDR3 is built from 15 residues. V lost 8 bases and J lost 9; bases outside the gene matches: 12. Germline V gives CDR1 SNHLY, CDR2 FYNNEI. CDR3 protein: CASHRLGTSGQTQYF. The DNA for the CDR3 is TGTGCCAGCCATCGACTCGGGACTAGCGGGCAAACGCAGTATTTT.

The rearrangement links TRBV6-1 to TRBJ1-1; D perhaps matches TRBD1 (6 bases). This CDR3 is built from 14 residues. Trimming removed 6 bases from V and 1 base from J, with 12 bases in between. CDR1 and CDR2 (germline): MNHNS, SASEGT. CDR3 in DNA: TGTGCCAGCAGAGGCGGACAGTCGAACACTGAAGCTTTCTTT. As protein: CASRGGQSNTEAFF.

The chain uses TRBV25-1 and TRBJ2-7, with TRBD1 matching over 7 bases. V shed 6 bases, J shed 4 bases, and the junction held 15 bases outside the gene matches. Per the germline V gene, CDR1 is MGHDK and CDR2 is SYGVNS. This CDR3 spans 16 amino acids. CDR3 DNA: TGTGCCAGCAGCCTACAAAACCGGGACAGCTATTACGAGCAGTACGTC. This codes for CASSLQNRDSYYEQYV.

This sequence joins TRBV7-2 and TRBJ2-3, with TRBD2 matching over 14 bases. CDR1 is SGHTA and CDR2 is FQGNSA in the germline V gene. The V and J ends lost 4 bases and 8 bases, in that order; junction bases with no gene match: 2. The CDR3 spans 14 residues. DNA of the CDR3: TGTGCCAGCAGCTCCGGACTAGCGGGAGGTACGCAGTATTTT. It is translated as CASSSGLAGGTQYF. Combining the CDR3 with reference TRBV7-2 and TRBJ2-3 gives the whole variable domain GAGVSQSPSNKVTEKGKDVELRCDPISGHTALYWYRQSLGQGLEFLIYFQGNSAPDKSGLPSDRFSAERTGGSVSTLTIQRTQQEDSAVYLCASSSGLAGGTQYFGPGTRLTVL.

This clone has a handful of counts. The V gene is TRBV14, the J gene TRBJ2-7; 9 bases map to TRBD1. CDR1 is SGHDN and CDR2 is FVKESK in the germline V gene. This CDR3 is 12 amino acids long. Unmatched junction bases numbered 2, after V lost 4 bases and J lost 7 bases. The CDR3: CASSRGTGEQYV. CDR3 DNA sequence: TGTGCCAGCAGCCGCGGGACAGGGGAGCAGTACGTC.